These 8 T cell receptor beta chains share one sample of origin, sequenced in a study of blood T cell repertoires in COVID-19. The data were produced by immunoSEQ multiplex PCR, yet TCRdb's version contains in-frame clones alone and is incomplete. The sample consists of about 160,000 clones, approximately 87% of them appearing once. The sequencing input was PBMCs or T cells enriched from blood (not recorded which). Every receptor here comes from a woman between 45 and 65 years old who had recovered from COVID-19.

Comment on this clone: An end of the junction does not agree with germline; a read error may underlie this. The chain links TRBV7-7 to TRBJ2-1; 7 bases match TRBD1. The CDR3 is 15 amino acids. CDR1 and CDR2 from the germline V gene are SSHAT and FNYEAQ (reference sequence). In nucleotides, the CDR3 is TGTGCTAGCAGCTCGGGACAGTACTCAAACAATGAGCAGTTCTTC. Its protein product is CASSSGQYSNNEQFF.

This clone was seen a few times. The rearrangement joins TRBV18 to TRBJ1-2; D is uncertain. CDR1 and CDR2 (germline): KGHSH, LQKENI. The ends were cut back, 3 bases at V and 4 bases at J, with 12 bases in the middle. The CDR3 covers 14 residues. The CDR3 DNA reads TGTGCCAGCTCACCCTCGCACGGTCCCTATGGCTACACCTTC. It yields the protein CASSPSHGPYGYTF.

The gene calls are TRBV28 and TRBJ1-3; D may be TRBD1 (6 bases). Germline assignment: CDR1 MDHEN and CDR2 SYDVKM. The CDR3 covers 15 residues. V was trimmed by 9 bases and J by 2 bases, leaving 17 bases between them. CDR3: CASWGGPKTGNTIYF. The CDR3 nucleotides are TGTGCCAGTTGGGGGGGGCCCAAGACTGGAAACACCATATATTTT.

J is TRBJ2-3 and V is TRBV11-3; D unclear. The CDR3 extends over 14 amino acids. Germline V gives CDR1 SGHNT, CDR2 YENEEA. Trimming stripped 0 bases from V and 4 bases from J, with 8 bases between. The CDR3 loop is CASSLDQVADTQYF. DNA for the CDR3: TGTGCCAGCAGCTTAGATCAGGTAGCAGATACGCAGTATTTT.

This clone was seen a few times. The chain uses TRBV5-4 and TRBJ2-5, with 9 bases fitting TRBD1. Germline CDR1 reads SGHNT; CDR2 reads YYREEE (reference sequence). V was pared by 3 bases and J by 11 bases, with 20 bases of the junction left unmatched. The CDR3 runs 17 residues. Here the CDR3 DNA reads TGTGCCAGCAGCTCCTATTCCGGGACAGGGCCCCGGGAATCACAGTACTTC. Protein: CASSSYSGTGPRESQYF. Supplemented by reference TRBV5-4 and TRBJ2-5, the full variable domain reads ETGVTQSPTHLIKTRGQQVTLRCSSQSGHNTVSWYQQALGQGPQFIFQYYREEENGRGNFPPRFSGLQFPNYSSELNVNALELDDSALYLCASSSYSGTGPRESQYFGPGTRLLVL.

Note on this clone: Compared with germline, one end of the junction differs, possibly owing to a read error. The rearrangement uses TRBV19 and TRBJ1-3, with D perhaps matching TRBD1 (5 bases). CDR3 size: 15 residues. The germline gives CDR1 LNHDA, CDR2 SQIVND (reference sequence). The CDR3 bases are TGTGCCAGCAGTAATCCCGGCAGGGCTGGAAACACCATATATTTT. Translation gives CASSNPGRAGNTIYF.

The rearrangement uses TRBV28 and TRBJ2-5, with unresolved D. Germline assignment: CDR1 MDHEN and CDR2 SYDVKM. The CDR3 loop spans 15 amino acids. V shed 2 bases and J shed 2 bases, with 12 bases lying between them. The CDR3 is CASSLDSALQETQYF. CDR3 bases: TGTGCCAGCAGTTTAGACTCGGCCCTTCAAGAGACCCAGTACTTC.

The chain recombines TRBV28 with TRBJ1-1, with D unclear. Germline CDR1 MDHEN, CDR2 SYDVKM. V was trimmed by 3 bases and J by 8 bases, leaving 7 bases between them. This CDR3 spans 11 amino acids. As DNA, the CDR3 is TGTGCCAGCAGTTTGTCAGGCGAAGCTTTCTTT. It codes for CASSLSGEAFF. The full variable domain, in which reference TRBV28 and TRBJ1-1 provide the parts outside the CDR3, is DVKVTQSSRYLVKRTGEKVFLECVQDMDHENMFWYRQDPGLGLRLIYFSYDVKMKEKGDIPEGYSVSREKKERFSLILESASTNQTSMYLCASSLSGEAFFGQGTRLTVV.